This T cell receptor (beta chain) was sequenced in a study of shared clonotypes between healthy human individuals. V was pared by 9 bases and J by 8 bases, with 6 bases of the junction left unmatched. CDR1 is MNHNS and CDR2 is SASEGT in the germline V gene. The CDR3 has 14 residues. Deep was the level at which the assay was run. In replicate PCRs of sorted subsets, around 0.2 ug DNA, approximately 30,000 T cell genomes, was used. Profiled with immunoSEQ multiplex PCR; TCRdb holds only in-frame clones, not every one. The sample includes hundreds of thousands of clones, 96% seen only once; the top ten take 0.32%.

This TCR was recovered from a man younger than 40 in good health. What was sequenced was memory CD8+ T cells sorted from blood. The subset denotes: CD45RO+ cells pooled with CCR7-negative TemRA cells. V is TRBV6-1 and J is TRBJ2-1; TRBD2 aligns across 14 bases. CDR3 coding DNA: TGTGCCAGTTCGGGACTAGCGGGAGTTCATGAGCAGTTCTTC. As protein: CASSGLAGVHEQFF.